The present entry profiles one TCR beta chain with its context. Its antigen remains unknown. The entry originates in a study of somatic mutations in cytotoxic T cells in rheumatoid arthritis. On the study more broadly: Patients gave 30 ml EDTA peripheral blood immediately after diagnosis, prior to starting treatment. Study-wide findings and caveats: Rheumatoid arthritis patients showed CD8+ clonality increasing with age, unlike healthy controls. The targets (antigens) of the expanded CD8+ clones were not known. It was found that CD8+ T-cell clonality in rheumatoid arthritis patients did not differ significantly from that in age-matched healthy controls.

CDR1 is LNHDA and CDR2 is SQIVND in the germline V gene (reference sequence). The J segment lost 4 bases and the V segment lost 7 bases, leaving 5 bases of the junction unmatched. The CDR3 sequence is 14 residues long. Profiled with immunoSEQ multiplex PCR; TCRdb holds only in-frame clones, not every one. Here the sample spans 17,000 or so clones, approximately 82% being singletons. The V and J genes are TRBV19 and TRBJ2-1, with 9 positions matching TRBD2. The receptor was derived from an adult with rheumatoid arthritis. Material: CD8+ T cells sorted from blood. CDR3 in DNA: TGTGCCAGTACTAGCGGGGAGGGGTACAATGAGCAGTTCTTC. Translation gives CASTSGEGYNEQFF.